These 21 T cell receptor beta chains share one sample of origin, sequenced in a study of early stage breast cancer tumors. Generated by immunoSEQ multiplex PCR, the TCRdb table keeps only in-frame clones and is missing some. Of about 5,000 clones listed, under 80% were seen once; the top ten hold about 15%. The specimen sequenced was breast tumor tissue. The receptors stem from a person aged 55-75 years with breast cancer.

The CDR3 DNA reads TGTGCCAGCTCACCGACCCCCCCCGGGGAGCTGTTTTTT. Translation: CASSPTPPGELFF. V gene TRBV18 combines with J gene TRBJ2-2, with unresolved D. Trimming shortened V by 3 bases and J by 6 bases, and 8 bases separated the two germline ends. The CDR3 consists of 13 residues. Per the germline V gene, CDR1 is KGHSH and CDR2 is LQKENI.

The J gene is TRBJ2-7, the V gene TRBV6-5, with 7 bases matching TRBD2. Germline V gives CDR1 MNHEY, CDR2 SVGAGI. The CDR3 totals 14 residues. V trimming: 7 bases; J trimming: 2 bases; junction bases outside the gene matches: 8. The CDR3 sequence: CASNGASGAYEQYF. For the CDR3, the DNA is TGTGCCAGCAACGGGGCTAGCGGTGCCTACGAGCAGTACTTC.

The chain recombines TRBV7-6 with TRBJ2-1; 13 bases fit TRBD2. The trim removed 5 bases at V and 7 bases at J, leaving 5 bases unmatched. The length of the CDR3 is 15 residues. Germline V gene sequence: CDR1 SGHVS, CDR2 FNYEAQ. In DNA, the CDR3 is TGTGCCAGCAGCCCACTAGCGGGAGGGGGGAATGAGCAGTTCTTC. Amino acid sequence: CASSPLAGGGNEQFF.

The chain uses TRBV30 and TRBJ1-2; no clear D gene. This CDR3 region has 10 residues. CDR1 GTSNPN and CDR2 SVGIG come from the germline V gene (reference sequence). V gave up 6 bases and J gave up 5 bases, with 7 bases separating them. CDR3 sequence: CACDGYGYTF. DNA for the CDR3: TGTGCCTGTGACGGTTATGGCTACACCTTC.

In its sample, this clone was seen a few times. The genes are TRBV6-4 and TRBJ2-3; 12 nucleotides agree with TRBD2. Trimming took 4 bases from V and 2 from J; bases not matched to a gene: 4. Germline V gene data show CDR1 as MRHNA and CDR2 as SNTAGT. This CDR3 comprises 16 residues. The CDR3 coding sequence is TGTGCCAGCAGTGCGACTAGCGGGAGCAACACAGATACGCAGTATTTT. Protein product: CASSATSGSNTDTQYF.

The V and J genes are TRBV9 and TRBJ2-1; the D call may be TRBD1 or TRBD2 (5 bases each). Germline V gene sequence: CDR1 SGDLS, CDR2 YYNGEE. The CDR3 runs 15 residues. V was clipped by 1 base and J by 9 bases, with 17 bases between them. The CDR3 here is CASSVRDGGRSEQFF. The DNA of the CDR3 is TGTGCCAGCAGCGTACGGGACGGCGGGCGATCTGAGCAGTTCTTC. Based on the CDR3 plus reference TRBV9 and TRBJ2-1, the full variable domain is DSGVTQTPKHLITATGQRVTLRCSPRSGDLSVYWYQQSLDQGLQFLIQYYNGEERAKGNILERFSAQQFPDLHSELNLSSLELGDSALYFCASSVRDGGRSEQFFGPGTRLTVL.

This clone rates as large. The CDR3: CASSTHPYEQYF. The CDR3 nucleotides are TGCGCCAGCAGCACTCACCCTTACGAGCAGTACTTC. This chain joins TRBV5-1 and TRBJ2-7; D is unclear. Deletions cut 4 bases from V and 4 bases from J, with 9 bases between. CDR1 is SGHRS and CDR2 is YFSETQ in the germline V gene. CDR3 length: 12 amino acids.

The chain carries TRBV19 and TRBJ2-2; no clear D gene. Trimming shortened V by 3 bases and J by 4 bases, and 12 bases separated the two germline ends. The germline CDR1 and CDR2 sequences are LNHDA and SQIVND (reference sequence). The CDR3 runs 15 residues. The DNA of the CDR3 is TGTGCCAGTAGTATTTGGCAGAACCCCACCGGGGAGCTGTTTTTT. Amino acid sequence: CASSIWQNPTGELFF.

The rearrangement uses TRBV5-1 and TRBJ2-2; D is possibly TRBD1 or TRBD2 (5 bases each). CDR1 is SGHRS and CDR2 is YFSETQ in the germline V gene. V was trimmed by 0 bases and J by 1 base, leaving 19 bases between them. This CDR3 has 19 residues. CDR3: CASSLETPQGVGNTGELFF. DNA for the CDR3: TGCGCCAGCAGCTTGGAAACACCTCAGGGAGTAGGGAACACCGGGGAGCTGTTTTTT.

The V call is TRBV19, the J call TRBJ2-1; 8 bases line up with TRBD1. CDR1 LNHDA and CDR2 SQIVND come from the germline V gene (reference sequence). The CDR3 consists of 16 residues. J lost 2 bases, V lost 3 bases, and 6 bases had no gene match. The CDR3 DNA follows: TGTGCCAGTAGTATTAACAGGGGGTTCACCTACAATGAGCAGTTCTTC. Translated, it gives CASSINRGFTYNEQFF.

This chain links TRBV27 with TRBJ2-1; 7 nucleotides match TRBD2. CDR1 MNHEY and CDR2 SMNVEV come from the germline V gene (reference sequence). With 4 bases clipped from V and 8 bases from J, the junction kept 8 bases outside the gene matches. The CDR3 consists of 14 residues. The CDR3 DNA is TGTGCCAGCAGTTCACCTTTTGGGGGGGATGAGCAGTTCTTC. This gives the protein CASSSPFGGDEQFF.

This clone was recorded a few times. The rearrangement joins TRBV10-2 to TRBJ1-1; D remains ambiguous. The CDR3 is 13 residues long. Trimming shortened V by 8 bases and J by 6 bases, and 16 bases separated the two germline ends. Per the germline V gene, CDR1 is WSHSY and CDR2 is SAAADI. The CDR3 protein is CASGFGGPAEAFF. Written as DNA, the CDR3 is TGCGCCAGCGGGTTCGGAGGGCCCGCTGAAGCTTTCTTT.

The chain recombines TRBV27 with TRBJ2-1, with 7 positions matching TRBD1. This CDR3 is 16 amino acids long. The germline CDR1 and CDR2 sequences are MNHEY and SMNVEV (reference sequence). J was trimmed by 9 bases and V by 6 bases; bases with no gene match: 17. CDR3 nucleotides: TGTGCCAGCAGGGGGGAAGGGGACAGAGTGTTCGGTGAGCAGTTCTTC. Its translation: CASRGEGDRVFGEQFF.

The V call is TRBV19, the J call TRBJ1-5; 8 bases agree with TRBD1. This CDR3 has 18 residues. Germline values: CDR1 LNHDA, CDR2 SQIVND (reference sequence). V was clipped by 1 base and J by 0 bases; unmatched bases: 8. CDR3 coding DNA: TGTGCCAGTAGTATAGGTCGGCAGGGGGCCTATAGCAATCAGCCCCAGCATTTT. Translating gives CASSIGRQGAYSNQPQHF.

The CDR3 DNA is TGTGCCAGCAGCTTGTTATCAGGGGACACTGAAGCTTTCTTT. Translation: CASSLLSGDTEAFF. This rearrangement joins TRBV7-8 to TRBJ1-1, with TRBD1 as a possible D gene (6 bases). CDR1 and CDR2 from the germline V gene are SGHVS and FQNEAQ. V dropped 3 bases and J dropped 3 bases, with 11 bases sitting between them. The CDR3 spans 14 residues.

The rearrangement uses TRBV19 and TRBJ1-5; 9 bases match TRBD1. Germline trimming cut 9 bases from V and 9 bases from J; bases unmatched to any gene: 9. This CDR3 comprises 13 residues. Per the germline V gene, CDR1 is LNHDA and CDR2 is SQIVND (reference sequence). CDR3 bases: TGTGCCAGCTCGGGGACAGGGACATGGCCCCAGCATTTT. This sequence encodes CASSGTGTWPQHF.

V gene TRBV7-2 combines with J gene TRBJ2-7, with 7 bases fitting TRBD1. Germline CDR1 reads SGHTA; CDR2 reads FQGNSA. The CDR3 runs to 14 residues. J lost 0 bases, V lost 5 bases, and 4 bases had no gene match. The CDR3 protein is CASSPGQSSYEQYF. CDR3 DNA: TGTGCCAGCAGCCCGGGACAGAGCTCCTACGAGCAGTACTTC.

V usage is TRBV4-1 and J usage is TRBJ2-1; unclear D gene. The CDR3 has 15 residues. The V gene lost 0 bases and the J gene lost 6 bases, with 12 bases spanning the gap. Germline values: CDR1 MGHRA, CDR2 YSYEKL. The CDR3 DNA reads TGCGCCAGCAGCCAAGAATCAGGACCGGGCAATGAGCAGTTCTTC. Residues: CASSQESGPGNEQFF.

The chain employs TRBV28 and TRBJ2-7; TRBD2 matches at 8 bases. The germline CDR1 and CDR2 sequences are MDHEN and SYDVKM. The trim removed 6 bases at V and 12 bases at J, leaving 22 bases unmatched. CDR3 length: 16 amino acids. CDR3 amino acids: CASSLRGGSGLRRGYF. CDR3 bases: TGTGCCAGCAGCCTTCGGGGGGGTAGCGGGCTCCGTAGGGGGTACTTC. Full variable domain (remainder filled in from reference TRBV28 and TRBJ2-7): DVKVTQSSRYLVKRTGEKVFLECVQDMDHENMFWYRQDPGLGLRLIYFSYDVKMKEKGDIPEGYSVSREKKERFSLILESASTNQTSMYLCASSLRGGSGLRRGYFGPGTRLTVT.

The chain is built from TRBV9 and TRBJ2-3, with no clear D. This CDR3 is 15 amino acids long. The V and J ends lost 1 base and 2 bases respectively, with 11 bases between them. Germline V lookup: CDR1 SGDLS, CDR2 YYNGEE. The CDR3 protein is CASSVSRLTTDTQYF. The CDR3 DNA sequence: TGTGCCAGCAGCGTATCACGCCTTACCACAGATACGCAGTATTTT.

The V and J genes are TRBV19 and TRBJ2-1; TRBD2 aligns across 11 bases. Germline loops: CDR1 LNHDA, CDR2 SQIVND (reference sequence). CDR3 size: 17 residues. The J segment lost 4 bases and the V segment lost 3 bases, leaving 8 bases of the junction unmatched. CDR3 sequence: CASSILAGGPTYNEQFF. The CDR3 bases are TGTGCCAGTAGTATCCTAGCGGGAGGCCCTACATACAATGAGCAGTTCTTC.